A selection of T cell receptor beta chains follows, all from one sample in a study of shared clonotypes between healthy human individuals. Profiling relied on immunoSEQ multiplex PCR, and the TCRdb table lists in-frame clones only, not all of them. The sample has about 380,000 clones, roughly 96% seen once. Specimen: memory CD8+ T cells sorted from blood. All receptors derive from a man aged 25 to 40 in good health. The CDR3 runs from the conserved cysteine through the conserved F or W. Each record gives: CDR3 DNA, CDR3 protein, V gene, clone size, J gene, CDR3 length, D gene. D genes are given only for firm matches. Clone size appears in some rows only: once, few, many, or a class for an expanded clone.

CDR3 DNA: TGTGCCTGCAGGTTGGGACCTGAAGCTTTCTTT; CDR3 protein: CACRLGPEAFF; V gene: TRBV28; clone size: NA; J gene: TRBJ1-1; CDR3 length: 11; D gene: NA
CDR3 DNA: TGTGCCAGCAGTTCTCGTGTAGGGGTCTCCTACGAGCAGTACTTC; CDR3 protein: CASSSRVGVSYEQYF; V gene: TRBV28; clone size: NA; J gene: TRBJ2-7; CDR3 length: 15; D gene: NA
CDR3 DNA: TGTGCCAGCAGTGATCCGGGACAGGGGGCCTACGAGCAGTACTTC; CDR3 protein: CASSDPGQGAYEQYF; V gene: TRBV25-1; clone size: NA; J gene: TRBJ2-7; CDR3 length: 15; D gene: TRBD1
CDR3 DNA: TGTGCCATCAGGAGGGAATTAACCACGAACACCGGGGAGCTGTTTTTT; CDR3 protein: CAIRRELTTNTGELFF; V gene: TRBV10-3; clone size: NA; J gene: TRBJ2-2; CDR3 length: 16; D gene: NA
CDR3 DNA: TGTGCCACCAGCAGAGGGGGGACCGTGAGCTCCTACAATGAGCAGTTCTTC; CDR3 protein: CATSRGGTVSSYNEQFF; V gene: TRBV15; clone size: NA; J gene: TRBJ2-1; CDR3 length: 17; D gene: NA
CDR3 DNA: TGTGCCAGCAGTTCCGGGACAGGGAACACAGATACGCAGTATTTT; CDR3 protein: CASSSGTGNTDTQYF; V gene: TRBV28; clone size: NA; J gene: TRBJ2-3; CDR3 length: 15; D gene: TRBD1
CDR3 DNA: TGTGCCAGCAGCCAAGATTCCGGGACAGTTCCCTCCTACGAGCAGTACTTC; CDR3 protein: CASSQDSGTVPSYEQYF; V gene: TRBV4-2; clone size: NA; J gene: TRBJ2-7; CDR3 length: 17; D gene: TRBD1
CDR3 DNA: TGTGCCAGCAGCTTAGCGAGGCTCTATGGCTACACCTTC; CDR3 protein: CASSLARLYGYTF; V gene: TRBV7-2; clone size: NA; J gene: TRBJ1-2; CDR3 length: 13; D gene: NA
CDR3 DNA: TGTGCCAGCAGTTTCCCTCGCTTAAGGACCGGGGAGCTGTTTTTT; CDR3 protein: CASSFPRLRTGELFF; V gene: TRBV28; clone size: NA; J gene: TRBJ2-2; CDR3 length: 15; D gene: NA
CDR3 DNA: TGTGCCACCTCAGACTACGCCTACGTTTACAATGAGCAGTTCTTC; CDR3 protein: CATSDYAYVYNEQFF; V gene: TRBV11-2; clone size: NA; J gene: TRBJ2-1; CDR3 length: 15; D gene: NA
CDR3 DNA: TGTGCCAGCAGCTTGTCACTAGCGGGAGGGCCGGTCACAGATACGCAGTATTTT; CDR3 protein: CASSLSLAGGPVTDTQYF; V gene: TRBV5-4; clone size: NA; J gene: TRBJ2-3; CDR3 length: 18; D gene: TRBD2
CDR3 DNA: TGTGCCAGCAGTTTCCGACTAGCCGATGAGCAGTTCTTC; CDR3 protein: CASSFRLADEQFF; V gene: TRBV28; clone size: NA; J gene: TRBJ2-1; CDR3 length: 13; D gene: TRBD2
CDR3 DNA: TGTGCCAGCAGCCAGACCCGGGACAGCGACTATGGCTACACCTTC; CDR3 protein: CASSQTRDSDYGYTF; V gene: TRBV6-6; clone size: NA; J gene: TRBJ1-2; CDR3 length: 15; D gene: TRBD1
CDR3 DNA: TGTGCCAGCAGCCCCGGACAGGGGGCGCATATTAACTATGGCTACACCTTC; CDR3 protein: CASSPGQGAHINYGYTF; V gene: TRBV7-8; clone size: NA; J gene: TRBJ1-2; CDR3 length: 17; D gene: TRBD1
CDR3 DNA: TGTGCCAGCAGTTTTAGACAGGGATCGGCTGAGCAGTTCTTC; CDR3 protein: CASSFRQGSAEQFF; V gene: TRBV6-5; clone size: NA; J gene: TRBJ2-1; CDR3 length: 14; D gene: TRBD1
CDR3 DNA: TGTGCCACCAGCAGAGACCTAGGGGGGCCCTACGAGCAGTACTTC; CDR3 protein: CATSRDLGGPYEQYF; V gene: TRBV15; clone size: once; J gene: TRBJ2-7; CDR3 length: 15; D gene: NA
CDR3 DNA: TGTGCCAGTAGTAGGCGTGTGGGTAACACTGAAGCTTTCTTT; CDR3 protein: CASSRRVGNTEAFF; V gene: TRBV19; clone size: NA; J gene: TRBJ1-1; CDR3 length: 14; D gene: NA
CDR3 DNA: TGTGCCAGCAGGAGCGGGGGAGCAACAGATACGCAGTATTTT; CDR3 protein: CASRSGGATDTQYF; V gene: TRBV2; clone size: NA; J gene: TRBJ2-3; CDR3 length: 14; D gene: TRBD2
CDR3 DNA: TGTGCCAGCAGCTTGGCGACAGGGGTCTACGAGCAGTACTTC; CDR3 protein: CASSLATGVYEQYF; V gene: TRBV5-8; clone size: NA; J gene: TRBJ2-7; CDR3 length: 14; D gene: TRBD1
CDR3 DNA: TGTGCCAGCAGCCGAGAGCGGGAGGGCCCGAACGAGCAGTACTTC; CDR3 protein: CASSREREGPNEQYF; V gene: TRBV4-2; clone size: NA; J gene: TRBJ2-7; CDR3 length: 15; D gene: TRBD2
CDR3 DNA: TGTGCCAGCTCACCACGGGACAGCGAGCAGTACTTC; CDR3 protein: CASSPRDSEQYF; V gene: TRBV18; clone size: NA; J gene: TRBJ2-7; CDR3 length: 12; D gene: TRBD1
CDR3 DNA: TGTGCCAGCAGTAGTGGGGTGGGAGTAGCCTACGAGCAGTACTTC; CDR3 protein: CASSSGVGVAYEQYF; V gene: TRBV27; clone size: NA; J gene: TRBJ2-7; CDR3 length: 15; D gene: NA
CDR3 DNA: TGTGCCAGCAGCCCTAGCGGGAGGCGAAATCTCAATGAGCAGTTCTTC; CDR3 protein: CASSPSGRRNLNEQFF; V gene: TRBV28; clone size: NA; J gene: TRBJ2-1; CDR3 length: 16; D gene: TRBD2
CDR3 DNA: TGTGCCAGCACTTTAAGGGGACCTGAAGCTTTCTTT; CDR3 protein: CASTLRGPEAFF; V gene: TRBV28; clone size: NA; J gene: TRBJ1-1; CDR3 length: 12; D gene: NA
CDR3 DNA: TGTGCCAGCAGTTACCCAGGGGGCACAGATACGCAGTATTTT; CDR3 protein: CASSYPGGTDTQYF; V gene: TRBV6-6; clone size: NA; J gene: TRBJ2-3; CDR3 length: 14; D gene: NA
CDR3 DNA: TGTGCCAGCAGCGCCCGTAGCGGGAGGGCCTCCTACAATGAGCAGTTCTTC; CDR3 protein: CASSARSGRASYNEQFF; V gene: TRBV7-3; clone size: NA; J gene: TRBJ2-1; CDR3 length: 17; D gene: TRBD2
CDR3 DNA: TGTGCCAGCAGTTTGAGGGGACCCGGGACTAGGGGGGGCGAGCAGTACTTC; CDR3 protein: CASSLRGPGTRGGEQYF; V gene: TRBV28; clone size: NA; J gene: TRBJ2-7; CDR3 length: 17; D gene: TRBD2
CDR3 DNA: TGTGCCAGCAGTGAAGGTAGTAGCTCCAATGGAGCTTTCTTT; CDR3 protein: CASSEGSSSNGAFF; V gene: TRBV6-1; clone size: NA; J gene: TRBJ1-1; CDR3 length: 14; D gene: NA
CDR3 DNA: TGTGCCAGCAGTACACTTCAGGGATCCTCTGGAAACACCATATATTTT; CDR3 protein: CASSTLQGSSGNTIYF; V gene: TRBV27; clone size: NA; J gene: TRBJ1-3; CDR3 length: 16; D gene: NA
CDR3 DNA: TGTGCCAGCACATCGGACAGGGGGGGAACCTACGAGCAGTACTTC; CDR3 protein: CASTSDRGGTYEQYF; V gene: TRBV7-9; clone size: NA; J gene: TRBJ2-7; CDR3 length: 15; D gene: TRBD1
CDR3 DNA: TGTGCCAGCAGACGGACAGGGAACTTGCGCGGCTACACCTTC; CDR3 protein: CASRRTGNLRGYTF; V gene: TRBV28; clone size: NA; J gene: TRBJ1-2; CDR3 length: 14; D gene: TRBD1
CDR3 DNA: TGTGCCAGCAGTTACTCGGCCCTACAGAACACTGAAGCTTTCTTT; CDR3 protein: CASSYSALQNTEAFF; V gene: TRBV6-5; clone size: NA; J gene: TRBJ1-1; CDR3 length: 15; D gene: NA
CDR3 DNA: TGTGCCAGCAGCTTAGTGGGTACCCCCTACGAGCAGTACTTC; CDR3 protein: CASSLVGTPYEQYF; V gene: TRBV7-2; clone size: NA; J gene: TRBJ2-7; CDR3 length: 14; D gene: NA
CDR3 DNA: TGTGCCAGCAGCCGCGGCCCCTACAATGAGCAGTTCTTC; CDR3 protein: CASSRGPYNEQFF; V gene: TRBV14; clone size: NA; J gene: TRBJ2-1; CDR3 length: 13; D gene: NA
CDR3 DNA: TGTGCCAGCAGTGTTCGGACTAATGAAAAACTGTTTTTT; CDR3 protein: CASSVRTNEKLFF; V gene: TRBV2; clone size: NA; J gene: TRBJ1-4; CDR3 length: 13; D gene: NA
CDR3 DNA: TGTGCCAGCAGCTCACAGGGGAGGGTCACAGATACGCAGTATTTT; CDR3 protein: CASSSQGRVTDTQYF; V gene: TRBV7-9; clone size: NA; J gene: TRBJ2-3; CDR3 length: 15; D gene: NA